This TCR beta chain is from a study of blood T cell repertoires in COVID-19. Germline loops: CDR1 WSHSY, CDR2 SAAADI. The CDR3 is 15 residues long. The V segment lost 6 bases and the J segment 7 bases; nucleotides outside the gene matches: 7. Data came from immunoSEQ multiplex PCR; TCRdb stores just in-frame clones and leaves some out. The table includes roughly 65,000 clones, approximately 93% detected once. Material for sequencing was peripheral blood. The V call is TRBV10-2, the J call TRBJ2-2; TRBD2 agrees at 11 bases. The clonotype comes from a man in his 70s with active COVID-19. CDR3 in amino acids: CASRNSGGAGGELFF. The CDR3 coding sequence is TGCGCCAGCAGAAATAGCGGGGGGGCAGGCGGGGAGCTGTTTTTT.